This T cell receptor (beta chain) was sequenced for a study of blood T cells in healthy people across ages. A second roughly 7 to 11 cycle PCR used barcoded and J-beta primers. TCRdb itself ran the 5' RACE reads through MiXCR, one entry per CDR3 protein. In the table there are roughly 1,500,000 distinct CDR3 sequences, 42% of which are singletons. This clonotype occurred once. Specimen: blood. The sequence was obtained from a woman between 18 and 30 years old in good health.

The DNA for the CDR3 is TGTGCCAGCAGTGAAGCGGGACATAGGGTAACAGATACGCAGTATTTT. Its protein product is CASSEAGHRVTDTQYF. J is TRBJ2-3 and V is TRBV6-1; weak D call: TRBD1 (6 bases). V was pared by 0 bases and J by 3 bases, with 13 bases between. The CDR3 covers 16 residues. The germline V gene has CDR1 MNHNS and CDR2 SASEGT.